Listed here are 2 T cell receptor beta chains from one sample, sequenced in a study of Ad26.COV2.S vaccination and SARS-CoV-2 variants. The table came from immunoSEQ multiplex PCR; TCRdb's copy has only in-frame clones and leaves some out. The table records some 350,000 clones, 92% of them present only once. Material: peripheral blood, obtained after recovery from COVID-19. The receptors stem from a human donor who had recovered from COVID-19.

The chain employs TRBV18 and TRBJ2-2; D perhaps matches TRBD2 (7 bases). CDR1 is KGHSH and CDR2 is LQKENI in the germline V gene. The CDR3 contains 16 residues. The V and J ends lost 3 bases and 6 bases respectively, with 17 bases between them. The CDR3 spells CASSPLGGLDAGELFF. The CDR3 DNA reads TGTGCCAGCTCACCCCTGGGGGGGCTCGACGCCGGGGAGCTGTTTTTT.

This sequence joins TRBV27 and TRBJ2-7; weak D call: TRBD2 (6 bases). Trimming left V 2 bases short and J 0 bases short, with 20 bases between. The CDR3 runs to 18 residues. From germline, CDR1 is MNHEY and CDR2 SMNVEV (reference sequence). The CDR3: CASSLRVRGLPSSYEQYF. CDR3 in DNA: TGTGCCAGCAGTTTACGGGTCCGGGGGTTACCTAGCTCCTACGAGCAGTACTTC.